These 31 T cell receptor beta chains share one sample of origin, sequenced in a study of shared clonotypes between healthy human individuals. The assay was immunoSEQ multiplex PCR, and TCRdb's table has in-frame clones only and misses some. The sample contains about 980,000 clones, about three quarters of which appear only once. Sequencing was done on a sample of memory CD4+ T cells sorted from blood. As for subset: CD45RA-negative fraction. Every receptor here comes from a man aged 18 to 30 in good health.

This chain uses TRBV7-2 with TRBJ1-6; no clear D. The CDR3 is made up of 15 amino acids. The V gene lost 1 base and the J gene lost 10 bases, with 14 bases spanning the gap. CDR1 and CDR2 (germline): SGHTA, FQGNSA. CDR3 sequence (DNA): TGTGCCAGCAGCTTAGGCAGTGGGTCAAGATCACCCCTCCACTTT. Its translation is CASSLGSGSRSPLHF. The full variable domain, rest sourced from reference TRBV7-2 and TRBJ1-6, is GAGVSQSPSNKVTEKGKDVELRCDPISGHTALYWYRQSLGQGLEFLIYFQGNSAPDKSGLPSDRFSAERTGGSVSTLTIQRTQQEDSAVYLCASSLGSGSRSPLHFGNGTRLTVT.

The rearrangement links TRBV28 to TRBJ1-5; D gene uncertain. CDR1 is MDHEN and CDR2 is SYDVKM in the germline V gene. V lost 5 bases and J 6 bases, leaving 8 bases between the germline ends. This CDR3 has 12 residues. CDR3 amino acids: CASSPLGQPQHF. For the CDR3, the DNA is TGTGCCAGCAGTCCCTTGGGTCAGCCCCAGCATTTT.

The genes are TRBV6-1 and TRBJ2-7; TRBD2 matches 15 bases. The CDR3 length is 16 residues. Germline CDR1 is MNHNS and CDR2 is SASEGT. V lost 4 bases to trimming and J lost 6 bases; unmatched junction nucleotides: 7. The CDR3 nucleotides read TGTGCCAGCAGTGCCCGGACTAGCGGGAGGGCCTTCGAGCAGTACTTC. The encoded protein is CASSARTSGRAFEQYF.

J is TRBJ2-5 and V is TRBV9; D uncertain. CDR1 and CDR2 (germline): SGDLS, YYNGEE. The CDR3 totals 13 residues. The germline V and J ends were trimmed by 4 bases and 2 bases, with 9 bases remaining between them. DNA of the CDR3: TGTGCCAGCAGCACAGACACACAAGAGACCCAGTACTTC. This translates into CASSTDTQETQYF.

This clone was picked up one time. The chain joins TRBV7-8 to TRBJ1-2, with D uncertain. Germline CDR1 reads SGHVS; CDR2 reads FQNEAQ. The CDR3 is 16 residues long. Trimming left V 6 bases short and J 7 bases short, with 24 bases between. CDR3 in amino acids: CASRPQRTRHGVGYTF. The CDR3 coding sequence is TGTGCCAGCAGGCCTCAACGAACCCGACACGGGGTTGGCTACACCTTC.

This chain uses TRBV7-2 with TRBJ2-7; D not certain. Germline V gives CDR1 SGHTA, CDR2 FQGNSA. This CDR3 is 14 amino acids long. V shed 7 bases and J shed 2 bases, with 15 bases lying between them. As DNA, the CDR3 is TGTGCCAGCACAAAAGCAAGCGAGGCCTACGAGCAGTACTTC. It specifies CASTKASEAYEQYF.

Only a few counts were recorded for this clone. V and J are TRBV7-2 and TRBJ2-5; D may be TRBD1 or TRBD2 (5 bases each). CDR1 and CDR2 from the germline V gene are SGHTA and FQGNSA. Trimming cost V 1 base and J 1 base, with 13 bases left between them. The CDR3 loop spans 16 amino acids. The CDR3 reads CASSLVGGHSQETQYF. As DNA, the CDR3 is TGTGCCAGCAGCTTAGTTGGAGGACATTCCCAAGAGACCCAGTACTTC.

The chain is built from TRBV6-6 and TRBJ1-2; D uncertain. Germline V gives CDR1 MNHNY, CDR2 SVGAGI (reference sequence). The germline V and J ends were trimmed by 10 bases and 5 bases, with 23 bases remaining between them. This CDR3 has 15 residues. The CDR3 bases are TGTGCCACCGGTGGAAAGCAGGCTGGGGTTTATGGCTACACCTTC. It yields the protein CATGGKQAGVYGYTF.

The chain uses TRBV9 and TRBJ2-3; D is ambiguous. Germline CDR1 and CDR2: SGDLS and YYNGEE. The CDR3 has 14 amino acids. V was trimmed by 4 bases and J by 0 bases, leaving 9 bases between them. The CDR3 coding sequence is TGTGCCAGCAGCCCCCCCCGGAGCACAGATACGCAGTATTTT. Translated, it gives CASSPPRSTDTQYF.

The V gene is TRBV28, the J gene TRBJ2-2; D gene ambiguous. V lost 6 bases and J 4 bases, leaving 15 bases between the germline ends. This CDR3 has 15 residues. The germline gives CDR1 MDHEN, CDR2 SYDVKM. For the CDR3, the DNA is TGTGCCAGCAGGGACCCCCGGGTGGGCACCGGGGAGCTGTTTTTT. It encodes CASRDPRVGTGELFF.

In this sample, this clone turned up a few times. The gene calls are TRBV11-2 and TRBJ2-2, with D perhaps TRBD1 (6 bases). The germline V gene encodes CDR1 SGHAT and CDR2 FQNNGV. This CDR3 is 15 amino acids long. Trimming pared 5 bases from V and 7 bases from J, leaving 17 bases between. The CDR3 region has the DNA TGTGCCAGCAGCGCCCTGTCAGGGGCCGTCGGGGAGCTGTTTTTT. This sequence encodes CASSALSGAVGELFF.

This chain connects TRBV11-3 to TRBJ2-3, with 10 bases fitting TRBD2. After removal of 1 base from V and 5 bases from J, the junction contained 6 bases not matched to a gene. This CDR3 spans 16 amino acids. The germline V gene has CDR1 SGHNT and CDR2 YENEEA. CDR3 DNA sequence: TGTGCCAGCAGCTTAGGAGCTAGCGGGGGTGTAGATACGCAGTATTTT. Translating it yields CASSLGASGGVDTQYF.

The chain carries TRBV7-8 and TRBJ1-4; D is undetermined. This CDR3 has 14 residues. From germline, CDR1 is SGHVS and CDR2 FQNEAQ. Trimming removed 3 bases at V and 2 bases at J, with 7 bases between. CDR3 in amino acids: CASSFPSTNEKLFF. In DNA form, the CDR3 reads TGTGCCAGCAGCTTTCCTTCCACTAATGAAAAACTGTTTTTT.

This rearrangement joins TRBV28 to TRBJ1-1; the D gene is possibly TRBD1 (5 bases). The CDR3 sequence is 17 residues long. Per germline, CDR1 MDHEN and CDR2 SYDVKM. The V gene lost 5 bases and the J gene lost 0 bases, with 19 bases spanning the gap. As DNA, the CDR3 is TGTGCCAGCAGTCCCCAACTGGGGCGGGCCATGAACACTGAAGCTTTCTTT. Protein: CASSPQLGRAMNTEAFF.

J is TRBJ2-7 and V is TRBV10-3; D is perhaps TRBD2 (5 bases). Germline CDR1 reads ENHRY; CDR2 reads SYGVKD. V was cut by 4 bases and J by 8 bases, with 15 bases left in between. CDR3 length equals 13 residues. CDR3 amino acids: CAISGAVRTQQYF. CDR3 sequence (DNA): TGTGCCATCAGTGGAGCGGTTAGAACCCAGCAGTACTTC.

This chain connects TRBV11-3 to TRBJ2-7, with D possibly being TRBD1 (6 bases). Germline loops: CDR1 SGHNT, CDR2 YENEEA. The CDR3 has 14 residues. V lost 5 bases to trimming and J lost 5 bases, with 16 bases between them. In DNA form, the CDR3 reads TGTGCCAGCAGCCTAGGCTTACAGGGCCACGAGCAGTACTTC. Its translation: CASSLGLQGHEQYF.

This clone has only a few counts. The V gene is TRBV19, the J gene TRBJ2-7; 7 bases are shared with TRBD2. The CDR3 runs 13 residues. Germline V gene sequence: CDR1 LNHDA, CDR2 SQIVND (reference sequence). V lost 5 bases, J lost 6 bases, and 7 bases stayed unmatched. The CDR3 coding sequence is TGTGCCAGTAGTTCCAGGACTAGTGCCGAGCAGTACTTC. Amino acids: CASSSRTSAEQYF.

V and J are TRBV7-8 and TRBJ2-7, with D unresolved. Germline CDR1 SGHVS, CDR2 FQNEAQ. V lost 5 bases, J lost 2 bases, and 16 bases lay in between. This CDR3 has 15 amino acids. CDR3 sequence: CASSLEQLPTYEQYF. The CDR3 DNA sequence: TGTGCCAGCAGCCTCGAACAATTACCAACCTACGAGCAGTACTTC.

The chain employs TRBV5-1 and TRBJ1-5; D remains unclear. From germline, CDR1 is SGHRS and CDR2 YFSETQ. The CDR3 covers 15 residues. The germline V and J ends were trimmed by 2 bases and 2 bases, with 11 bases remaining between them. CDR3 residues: CASSFGEGGNQPQHF. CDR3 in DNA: TGCGCCAGCAGCTTCGGGGAGGGAGGCAATCAGCCCCAGCATTTT.

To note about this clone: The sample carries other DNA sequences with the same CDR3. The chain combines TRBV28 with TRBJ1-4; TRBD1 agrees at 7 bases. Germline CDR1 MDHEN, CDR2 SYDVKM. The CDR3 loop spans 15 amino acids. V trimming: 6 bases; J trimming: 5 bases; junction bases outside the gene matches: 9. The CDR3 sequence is CASSPTGTANEKLFF. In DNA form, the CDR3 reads TGTGCCAGCAGCCCCACCGGGACAGCAAATGAAAAACTGTTTTTT.

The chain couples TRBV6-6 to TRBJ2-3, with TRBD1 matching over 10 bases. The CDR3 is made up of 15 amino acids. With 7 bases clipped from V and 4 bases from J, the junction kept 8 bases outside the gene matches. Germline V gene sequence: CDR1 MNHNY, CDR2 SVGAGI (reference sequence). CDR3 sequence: CASTESGTGADTQYF. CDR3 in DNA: TGTGCCAGCACTGAATCCGGGACAGGGGCAGATACGCAGTATTTT.

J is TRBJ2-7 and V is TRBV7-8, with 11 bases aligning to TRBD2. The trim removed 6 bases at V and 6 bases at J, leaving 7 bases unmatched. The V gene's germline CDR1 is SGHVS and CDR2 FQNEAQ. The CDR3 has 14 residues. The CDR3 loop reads CASSPTSGTIEQYF. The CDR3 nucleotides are TGTGCCAGCAGTCCGACTAGCGGGACGATCGAGCAGTACTTC.

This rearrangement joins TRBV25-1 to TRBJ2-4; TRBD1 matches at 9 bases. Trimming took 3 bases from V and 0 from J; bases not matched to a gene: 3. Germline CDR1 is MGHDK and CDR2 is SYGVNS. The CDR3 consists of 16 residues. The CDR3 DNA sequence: TGTGCCAGCAGTGAGGGACAGGGCCTAGCCAAAAACATTCAGTACTTC. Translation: CASSEGQGLAKNIQYF.

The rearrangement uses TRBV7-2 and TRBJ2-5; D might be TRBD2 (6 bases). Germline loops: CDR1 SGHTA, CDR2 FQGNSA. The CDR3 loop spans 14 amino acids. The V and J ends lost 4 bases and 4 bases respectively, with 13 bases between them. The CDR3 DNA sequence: TGTGCCAGCAGCTCCGGACGGGGGAGAGAGACCCAGTACTTC. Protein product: CASSSGRGRETQYF.

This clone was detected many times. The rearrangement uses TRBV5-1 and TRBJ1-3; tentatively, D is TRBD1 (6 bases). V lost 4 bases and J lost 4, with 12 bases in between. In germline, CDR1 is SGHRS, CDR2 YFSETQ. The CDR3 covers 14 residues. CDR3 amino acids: CASSATGSGNTIYF. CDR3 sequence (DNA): TGCGCCAGCAGCGCCACAGGGTCCGGAAACACCATATATTTT.

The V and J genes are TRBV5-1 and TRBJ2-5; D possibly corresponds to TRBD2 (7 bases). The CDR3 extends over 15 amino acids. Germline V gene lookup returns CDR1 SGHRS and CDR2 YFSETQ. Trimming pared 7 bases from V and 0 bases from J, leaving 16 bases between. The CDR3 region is CASGDTGRDQETQYF. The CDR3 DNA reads TGCGCCAGCGGGGACACAGGGAGGGACCAAGAGACCCAGTACTTC.

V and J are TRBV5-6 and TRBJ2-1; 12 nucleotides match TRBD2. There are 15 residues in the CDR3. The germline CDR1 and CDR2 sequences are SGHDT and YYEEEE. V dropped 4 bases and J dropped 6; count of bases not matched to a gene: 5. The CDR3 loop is CASSDTGLAGNEQFF. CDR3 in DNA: TGTGCCAGCAGCGATACGGGACTAGCGGGCAATGAGCAGTTCTTC.

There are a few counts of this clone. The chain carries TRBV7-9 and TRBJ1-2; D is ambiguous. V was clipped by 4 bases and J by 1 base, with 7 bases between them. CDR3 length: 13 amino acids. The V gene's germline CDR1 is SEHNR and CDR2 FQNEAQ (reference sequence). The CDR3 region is CASSSQFNYGYTF. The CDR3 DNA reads TGTGCCAGCAGCTCCCAGTTTAACTATGGCTACACCTTC.

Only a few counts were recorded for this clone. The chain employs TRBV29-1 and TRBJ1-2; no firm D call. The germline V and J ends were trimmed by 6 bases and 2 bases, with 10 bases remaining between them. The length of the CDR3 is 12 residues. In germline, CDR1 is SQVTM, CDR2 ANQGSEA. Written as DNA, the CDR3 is TGCAGCGTCATTGAACAGAACTATGGCTACACCTTC. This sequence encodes CSVIEQNYGYTF.

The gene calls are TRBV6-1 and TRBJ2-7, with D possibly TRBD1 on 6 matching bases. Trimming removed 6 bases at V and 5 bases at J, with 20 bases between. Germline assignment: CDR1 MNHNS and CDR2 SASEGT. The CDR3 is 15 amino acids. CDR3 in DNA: TGTGCCAGCAGGCGAGAAGGGGGAGTCTTAGACGAGCAGTACTTC. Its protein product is CASRREGGVLDEQYF.

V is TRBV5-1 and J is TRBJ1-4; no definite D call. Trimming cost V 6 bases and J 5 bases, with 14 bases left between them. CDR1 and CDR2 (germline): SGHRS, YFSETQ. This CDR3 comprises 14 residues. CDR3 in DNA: TGCGCCAGCAACCCCGCGGACGGCAATGAAAAACTGTTTTTT. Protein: CASNPADGNEKLFF.